A single sample is the source of the 24 T cell receptor beta chains below, sequenced in a study of blood T cell repertoires in COVID-19. Generated by immunoSEQ multiplex PCR, the TCRdb table keeps only in-frame clones and is missing some. The repertoire holds about 20,000 clones, with roughly 91% as singletons. The sequencing sample was made of peripheral blood. Receptors were obtained from a human donor in a cohort sampled during active COVID-19.

This clone was detected a few times. CDR3 protein: CAWTGDNTGELFF. CDR3 nucleotides: TGTGCCTGGACAGGCGACAACACCGGGGAGCTGTTTTTT. The chain uses TRBV30 and TRBJ2-2, with D hard to call. Per germline, CDR1 GTSNPN and CDR2 SVGIG (reference sequence). V dropped 4 bases and J dropped 2 bases, with 8 bases sitting between them. The CDR3 consists of 13 residues.

In DNA, the CDR3 is TGTGCCAGCAGCTTTATGGCGGGGCGCGTCGTTGAGCAGTTCTTC. It is translated as CASSFMAGRVVEQFF. The chain couples TRBV7-9 to TRBJ2-1; D may be TRBD2 (6 bases). CDR3 length: 15 amino acids. Germline loops: CDR1 SEHNR, CDR2 FQNEAQ (reference sequence). V was shortened by 3 bases and J by 9 bases, with 18 bases between the two germline ends.

The chain joins TRBV18 to TRBJ2-5, with D possibly TRBD2 on 6 matching bases. CDR3 length equals 14 residues. Per germline, CDR1 KGHSH and CDR2 LQKENI. Trimming took off 3 bases at V and 2 bases at J, with 10 bases between the two ends. The CDR3 reads CASSPGRGQETQYF. DNA for the CDR3: TGTGCCAGCTCACCGGGACGGGGGCAAGAGACCCAGTACTTC.

V is TRBV11-2 and J is TRBJ2-7, with 9 bases identical to TRBD2. The CDR3 has 14 amino acids. Looked up from germline, CDR1 is SGHAT and CDR2 is FQNNGV. V lost 6 bases to trimming and J lost 6 bases; unmatched junction nucleotides: 9. CDR3 amino acids: CASSPKVAGVEQYF. The CDR3 nucleotides read TGTGCCAGCAGTCCGAAGGTAGCGGGAGTCGAGCAGTACTTC.

V and J are TRBV30 and TRBJ1-2; weak D call: TRBD1 (5 bases). The germline CDR1 and CDR2 sequences are GTSNPN and SVGIG (reference sequence). The CDR3 is 12 amino acids. V was clipped by 3 bases and J by 3 bases, with 8 bases between them. The CDR3 reads CAWRLRDYGYTF. The DNA for the CDR3 is TGTGCCTGGAGACTCAGGGACTATGGCTACACCTTC.

The chain joins TRBV7-2 to TRBJ2-7, with 7 bases that match TRBD2. The germline gives CDR1 SGHTA, CDR2 FQGNSA. CDR3 length: 17 amino acids. After removal of 1 base from V and 7 bases from J, the junction contained 16 bases not matched to a gene. CDR3 sequence (DNA): TGTGCCAGCAGCTTAGGGTCGGGTCTTGGCGGGAGCCGAGAGCAGTACTTC. Protein sequence: CASSLGSGLGGSREQYF.

The genes are TRBV6-5 and TRBJ1-1, with D perhaps TRBD1 (6 bases). This CDR3 spans 15 amino acids. Trimming stripped 3 bases from V and 0 bases from J, with 11 bases between. Germline V gene sequence: CDR1 MNHEY, CDR2 SVGAGI. The CDR3 protein is CASSYTGLMNTEAFF. The CDR3 coding sequence is TGTGCCAGCAGTTATACAGGGCTGATGAACACTGAAGCTTTCTTT.

The chain is built from TRBV13 and TRBJ1-5, with 8 nucleotides matching TRBD1. With 3 bases clipped from V and 2 bases from J, the junction kept 6 bases outside the gene matches. The length of the CDR3 is 16 residues. In germline, CDR1 is PRHDT, CDR2 FYEKMQ (reference sequence). The CDR3: CASSFQGAGGNQPQHF. As DNA, the CDR3 is TGTGCCAGCAGCTTCCAGGGGGCGGGAGGCAATCAGCCCCAGCATTTT.

The J gene is TRBJ2-3, the V gene TRBV19, with D possibly being TRBD2 (6 bases). V was clipped by 3 bases and J by 2 bases, with 21 bases between them. The CDR3 covers 18 residues. Germline lookup yields CDR1 LNHDA and CDR2 SQIVND (reference sequence). CDR3 coding DNA: TGTGCCAGTAGTATCAGTTTAAAGGGTACGGGACTCACAGATACGCAGTATTTT. The encoded protein is CASSISLKGTGLTDTQYF.

The V gene is TRBV7-6, the J gene TRBJ2-3; 13 bases fit TRBD2. V shed 5 bases and J 3 bases; nucleotides not matched to a gene: 2. The CDR3 is 15 residues long. Germline V gives CDR1 SGHVS, CDR2 FNYEAQ. In nucleotides, the CDR3 is TGTGCCAGCAGCGGACTAGCGGGAGTAACAGATACGCAGTATTTT. Encoded protein: CASSGLAGVTDTQYF.

This rearrangement joins TRBV14 to TRBJ2-7; 9 nucleotides align to TRBD2. V lost 3 bases to trimming and J lost 6 bases; unmatched junction nucleotides: 18. CDR3 length: 18 amino acids. Per germline, CDR1 SGHDN and CDR2 FVKESK. In nucleotides, the CDR3 is TGTGCCAGCAGCCATCTAGGAGGCGGGAGGGCCCGCCCGCGCGAGCAGTACTTC. It is translated as CASSHLGGGRARPREQYF. Full variable domain (rest looked up from reference TRBV14 and TRBJ2-7): EAGVTQFPSHSVIEKGQTVTLRCDPISGHDNLYWYRRVMGKEIKFLLHFVKESKQDESGMPNNRFLAERTGGTYSTLKVQPAELEDSGVYFCASSHLGGGRARPREQYFGPGTRLTVT.

J is TRBJ2-3 and V is TRBV7-8; perhaps TRBD2 as D (5 bases). The CDR3 sequence is 14 residues long. In germline, CDR1 is SGHVS, CDR2 FQNEAQ. Trimming stripped 5 bases from V and 5 bases from J, with 14 bases between. CDR3 in amino acids: CASSPGPGIDTQYF. CDR3 nucleotides: TGTGCCAGCAGCCCCGGGCCGGGGATAGATACGCAGTATTTT. Filled out from reference TRBV7-8 and TRBJ2-3, the complete variable domain reads GAGVSQSPRYKVAKRGQDVALRCDPISGHVSLFWYQQALGQGPEFLTYFQNEAQLDKSGLPSDRFFAERPEGSVSTLKIQRTQQEDSAVYLCASSPGPGIDTQYFGPGTRLTVL.

The chain recombines TRBV30 with TRBJ1-1; the match to TRBD1 covers 9 bases. The CDR3 loop spans 14 amino acids. V dropped 3 bases and J dropped 11; count of bases not matched to a gene: 13. Germline values: CDR1 GTSNPN, CDR2 SVGIG (reference sequence). This CDR3 reads CAWRVDRGSGGAFF. CDR3 DNA: TGTGCCTGGAGAGTGGACAGGGGATCTGGCGGGGCTTTCTTT.

J is TRBJ2-7 and V is TRBV7-8; possibly TRBD1 for D (5 bases). The CDR3 length is 14 residues. Germline V gene sequence: CDR1 SGHVS, CDR2 FQNEAQ. V lost 6 bases and J 2 bases, leaving 14 bases between the germline ends. CDR3 bases: TGTGCCAGCAGTGTTATTCAGGGCCCCTACGAGCAGTACTTC. The encoded protein is CASSVIQGPYEQYF.

CDR3 loop: CASSESRIYGYTF. CDR3 in DNA: TGTGCCAGCAGCGAGTCCAGGATCTATGGCTACACCTTC. The chain carries TRBV9 and TRBJ1-2; no clear D gene. Trimming pared 3 bases from V and 4 bases from J, leaving 10 bases between. CDR1 is SGDLS and CDR2 is YYNGEE in the germline V gene. CDR3 length: 13 amino acids.

The chain couples TRBV6-5 to TRBJ1-1; D is perhaps TRBD1 (6 bases). The V end was cut by 3 bases, the J end by 7 bases, with 9 bases between. This CDR3 has 12 amino acids. CDR1 is MNHEY, CDR2 SVGAGI, per germline. The CDR3 DNA reads TGTGCCAGCAGTTATCAAGGGGGTGAAGCTTTCTTT. It encodes CASSYQGGEAFF.

CDR3 in DNA: TGTGCCAGCTCACCGCTTGCGGGAGGGCGGTCAGATACGCAGTATTTT. This encodes CASSPLAGGRSDTQYF. The chain is built from TRBV18 and TRBJ2-3; TRBD2 aligns across 9 bases. CDR3 length: 16 residues. V shed 3 bases and J 4 bases; nucleotides not matched to a gene: 8. Per the germline V gene, CDR1 is KGHSH and CDR2 is LQKENI.

The chain is built from TRBV2 and TRBJ2-3; TRBD1 matches 9 bases. This CDR3 region has 16 residues. Germline-derived CDR1 and CDR2 are SNHLY and FYNNEI. V shed 6 bases, J shed 0 bases, and the junction held 7 bases outside the gene matches. The CDR3 reads CASRIQGAGSTDTQYF. The CDR3 DNA is TGTGCCAGCAGGATACAGGGGGCCGGAAGCACAGATACGCAGTATTTT.

The chain recombines TRBV7-3 with TRBJ2-2, with D hard to call. The CDR3 spans 14 residues. Germline CDR1 is SGHTA and CDR2 is FQGTGA. V lost 3 bases to trimming and J lost 0 bases, with 5 bases between them. CDR3 protein: CASSFSSNTGELFF. CDR3 coding DNA: TGTGCCAGCAGCTTTTCATCGAACACCGGGGAGCTGTTTTTT.

The chain couples TRBV19 to TRBJ2-7; tentative D call: TRBD1 (6 bases). This CDR3 region has 13 residues. The germline CDR1 and CDR2 sequences are LNHDA and SQIVND (reference sequence). The V and J ends lost 5 bases and 7 bases respectively, with 15 bases between them. CDR3 in DNA: TGTGCCAGTAGTGGGACAAATCAGGGAGAGCAGTACTTC. It encodes CASSGTNQGEQYF.

In the case of this clone: Other DNA sequences in the same sample also yield this CDR3. J is TRBJ2-7 and V is TRBV5-1; 8 bases are a match to TRBD1. The CDR3 totals 14 residues. Germline V gene lookup returns CDR1 SGHRS and CDR2 YFSETQ. Unmatched junction bases numbered 3, after V lost 2 bases and J lost 2 bases. CDR3 loop: CASSFGTGTYEQYF. The CDR3 nucleotides read TGCGCCAGCAGCTTTGGGACAGGCACCTACGAGCAGTACTTC.

This clone was seen more than once but under ten times. The V gene is TRBV6-5, the J gene TRBJ1-2, with D hard to call. The V end lost 9 bases, the J end lost 6 bases, and 17 bases lay between the germline ends. Germline V lookup: CDR1 MNHEY, CDR2 SVGAGI. The CDR3 extends over 13 amino acids. The CDR3 reads CASPGRSYHGYTF. CDR3 DNA: TGTGCCAGTCCCGGTAGGAGTTACCATGGCTACACCTTC.

The rearrangement links TRBV6-2 or TRBV6-3 to TRBJ1-1; D gene unclear. The CDR3 runs to 14 residues. Germline V lookup: CDR1 MNHEY, CDR2 SVGEGT. The V gene lost 2 bases and the J gene lost 5 bases, with 12 bases spanning the gap. In nucleotides, the CDR3 is TGTGCCAGCAGTTACGTATGGGAGAAGACTGAAGCTTTCTTT. It yields the protein CASSYVWEKTEAFF.

The chain uses TRBV28 and TRBJ1-4; D is uncertain. Per germline, CDR1 MDHEN and CDR2 SYDVKM. There are 16 residues in the CDR3. V gave up 5 bases and J gave up 4 bases, with 17 bases separating them. CDR3 region: CASSPPNVELNEKLFF. The CDR3 region has the DNA TGTGCCAGCAGTCCCCCCAACGTCGAACTTAATGAAAAACTGTTTTTT.